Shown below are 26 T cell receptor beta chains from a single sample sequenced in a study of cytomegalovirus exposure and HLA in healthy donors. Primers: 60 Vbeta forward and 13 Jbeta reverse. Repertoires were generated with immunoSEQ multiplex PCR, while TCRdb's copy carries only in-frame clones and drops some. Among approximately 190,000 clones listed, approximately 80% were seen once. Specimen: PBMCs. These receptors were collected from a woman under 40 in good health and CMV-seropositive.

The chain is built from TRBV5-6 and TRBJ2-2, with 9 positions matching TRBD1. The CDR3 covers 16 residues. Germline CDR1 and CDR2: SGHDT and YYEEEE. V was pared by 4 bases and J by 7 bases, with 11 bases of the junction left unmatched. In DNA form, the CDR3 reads TGTGCCAGCAGCCTTGACAGGGGGATATATGGCGGGGAGCTGTTTTTT. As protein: CASSLDRGIYGGELFF.

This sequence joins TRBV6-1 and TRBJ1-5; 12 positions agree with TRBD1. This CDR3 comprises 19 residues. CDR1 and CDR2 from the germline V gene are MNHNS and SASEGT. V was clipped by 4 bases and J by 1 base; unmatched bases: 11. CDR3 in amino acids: CASSGPSGTGGWSNQPQHF. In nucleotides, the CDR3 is TGTGCCAGCAGTGGACCCAGCGGGACAGGGGGCTGGAGCAATCAGCCCCAGCATTTT.

Here the CDR3 reads CASSLEGHPASEQFF. The DNA of the CDR3 is TGCGCCAGCAGCTTGGAGGGACACCCGGCGAGTGAGCAGTTCTTC. V and J are TRBV5-1 and TRBJ2-1; maybe TRBD1 (6 bases). Trimming took 0 bases from V and 9 from J, leaving 16 bases between them. This CDR3 is 15 amino acids long. Germline CDR1 SGHRS, CDR2 YFSETQ.

In nucleotides, the CDR3 is TGTGCCAGCAGTTCCCTAGCGGAAACCTACAATGAGCAGTTCTTC. Encoded protein: CASSSLAETYNEQFF. The chain combines TRBV28 with TRBJ2-1; 7 positions match TRBD2. Unmatched junction bases numbered 5, after V lost 4 bases and J lost 2 bases. The CDR3 is 15 residues long. CDR1 and CDR2 (germline): MDHEN, SYDVKM.

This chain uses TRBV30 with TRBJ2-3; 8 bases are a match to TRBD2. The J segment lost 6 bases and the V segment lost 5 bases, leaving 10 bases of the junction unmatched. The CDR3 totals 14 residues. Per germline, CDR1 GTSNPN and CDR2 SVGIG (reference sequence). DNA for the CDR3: TGTGCCTGGGCCGTAGCGGGAAGGTTGGATACGCAGTATTTT. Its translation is CAWAVAGRLDTQYF.

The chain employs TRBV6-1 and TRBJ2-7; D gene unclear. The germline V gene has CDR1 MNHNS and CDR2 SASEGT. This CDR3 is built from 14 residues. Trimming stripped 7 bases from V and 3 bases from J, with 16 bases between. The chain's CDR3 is CASNPPLPHYEQYF. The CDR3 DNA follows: TGTGCCAGCAACCCTCCTCTACCCCACTACGAGCAGTACTTC.

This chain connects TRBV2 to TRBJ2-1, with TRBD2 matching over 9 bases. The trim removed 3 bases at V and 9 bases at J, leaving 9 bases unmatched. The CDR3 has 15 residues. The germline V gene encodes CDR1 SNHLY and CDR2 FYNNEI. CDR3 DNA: TGTGCCAGCAGTGAGTCGGTAGCGGGAGCAGGTGAGCAGTTCTTC. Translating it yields CASSESVAGAGEQFF.

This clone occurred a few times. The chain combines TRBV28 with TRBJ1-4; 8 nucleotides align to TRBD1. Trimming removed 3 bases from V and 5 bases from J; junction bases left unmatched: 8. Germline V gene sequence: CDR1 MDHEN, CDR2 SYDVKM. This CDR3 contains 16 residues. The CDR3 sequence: CASSFRSQGVNEKLFF. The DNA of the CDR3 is TGTGCCAGCAGTTTCCGTTCACAGGGGGTAAATGAAAAACTGTTTTTT. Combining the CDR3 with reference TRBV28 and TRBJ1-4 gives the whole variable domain DVKVTQSSRYLVKRTGEKVFLECVQDMDHENMFWYRQDPGLGLRLIYFSYDVKMKEKGDIPEGYSVSREKKERFSLILESASTNQTSMYLCASSFRSQGVNEKLFFGSGTQLSVL.

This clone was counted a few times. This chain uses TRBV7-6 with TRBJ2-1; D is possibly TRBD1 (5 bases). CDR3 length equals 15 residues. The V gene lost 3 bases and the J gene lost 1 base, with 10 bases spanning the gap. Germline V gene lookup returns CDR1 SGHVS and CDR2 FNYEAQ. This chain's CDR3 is CASSFSQGSYNEQFF. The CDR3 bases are TGTGCCAGCAGCTTTAGCCAGGGTTCCTACAATGAGCAGTTCTTC. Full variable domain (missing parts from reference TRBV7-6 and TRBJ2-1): GAGVSQSPRYKVTKRGQDVALRCDPISGHVSLYWYRQALGQGPEFLTYFNYEAQQDKSGLPNDRFSAERPEGSISTLTIQRTEQRDSAMYRCASSFSQGSYNEQFFGPGTRLTVL.

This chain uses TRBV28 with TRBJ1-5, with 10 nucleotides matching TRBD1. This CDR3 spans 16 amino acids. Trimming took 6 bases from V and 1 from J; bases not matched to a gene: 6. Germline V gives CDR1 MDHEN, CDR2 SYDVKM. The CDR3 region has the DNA TGTGCCAGCAGGCCGGACAGGGGGGCCAGCAATCAGCCCCAGCATTTT. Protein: CASRPDRGASNQPQHF.

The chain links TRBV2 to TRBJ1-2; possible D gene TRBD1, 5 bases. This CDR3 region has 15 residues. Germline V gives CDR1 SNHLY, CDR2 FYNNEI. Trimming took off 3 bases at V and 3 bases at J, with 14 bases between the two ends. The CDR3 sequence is CASSDLSRVDYGYTF. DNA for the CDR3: TGTGCCAGCAGTGATCTATCCAGGGTCGACTATGGCTACACCTTC.

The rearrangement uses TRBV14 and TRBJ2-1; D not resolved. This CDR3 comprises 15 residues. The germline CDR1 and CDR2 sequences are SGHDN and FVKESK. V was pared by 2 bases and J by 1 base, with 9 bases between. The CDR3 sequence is CASSQFRSSYNEQFF. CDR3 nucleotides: TGTGCCAGCAGCCAATTCAGGTCATCCTACAATGAGCAGTTCTTC.

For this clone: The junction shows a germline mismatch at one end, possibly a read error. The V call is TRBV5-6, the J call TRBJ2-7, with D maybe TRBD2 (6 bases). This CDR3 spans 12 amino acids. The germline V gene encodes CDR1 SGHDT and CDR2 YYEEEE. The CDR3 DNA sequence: TGTGCCGGCAGCTTCCGCGGGGACGAGCAGTACTTC. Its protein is CAGSFRGDEQYF.

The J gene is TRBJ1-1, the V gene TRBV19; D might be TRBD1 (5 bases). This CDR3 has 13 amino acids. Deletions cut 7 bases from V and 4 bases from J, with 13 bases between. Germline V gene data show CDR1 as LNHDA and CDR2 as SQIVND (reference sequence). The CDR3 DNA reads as TGTGCCAGTACCATGGGACTGGGCACTGAAGCTTTCTTT. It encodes CASTMGLGTEAFF.

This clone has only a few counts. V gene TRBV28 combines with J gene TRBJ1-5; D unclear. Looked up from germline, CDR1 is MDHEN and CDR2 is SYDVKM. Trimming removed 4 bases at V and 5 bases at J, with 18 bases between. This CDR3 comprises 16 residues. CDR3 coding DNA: TGTGCCAGCAGTTACTTTCTCGGGAGTGGGGATCAGCCCCAGCATTTT. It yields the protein CASSYFLGSGDQPQHF.

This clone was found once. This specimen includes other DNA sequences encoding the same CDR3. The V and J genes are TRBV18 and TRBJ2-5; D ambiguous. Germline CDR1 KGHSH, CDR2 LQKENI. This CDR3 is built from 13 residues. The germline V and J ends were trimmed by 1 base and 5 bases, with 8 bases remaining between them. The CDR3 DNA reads TGTGCCAGCTCACCACTCGTCGGGGAGACCCAGTACTTC. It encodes CASSPLVGETQYF.

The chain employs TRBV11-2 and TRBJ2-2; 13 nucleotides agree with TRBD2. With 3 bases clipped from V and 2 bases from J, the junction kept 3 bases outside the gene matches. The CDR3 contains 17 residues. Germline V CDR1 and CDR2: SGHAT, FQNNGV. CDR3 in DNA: TGTGCCAGCAGCTTGACTAGCGGGAGGCCCAACACCGGGGAGCTGTTTTTT. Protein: CASSLTSGRPNTGELFF. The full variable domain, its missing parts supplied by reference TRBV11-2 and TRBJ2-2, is EAGVAQSPRYKIIEKRQSVAFWCNPISGHATLYWYQQILGQGPKLLIQFQNNGVVDDSQLPKDRFSAERLKGVDSTLKIQPAKLEDSAVYLCASSLTSGRPNTGELFFGEGSRLTVL.

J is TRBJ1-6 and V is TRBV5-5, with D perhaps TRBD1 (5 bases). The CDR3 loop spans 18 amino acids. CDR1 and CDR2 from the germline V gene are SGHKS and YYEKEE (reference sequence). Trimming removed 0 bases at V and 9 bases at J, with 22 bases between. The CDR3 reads CASSLARQGKWSGSPLHF. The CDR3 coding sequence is TGTGCCAGCAGCTTGGCCCGGCAGGGCAAGTGGTCTGGTTCACCCCTCCACTTT.

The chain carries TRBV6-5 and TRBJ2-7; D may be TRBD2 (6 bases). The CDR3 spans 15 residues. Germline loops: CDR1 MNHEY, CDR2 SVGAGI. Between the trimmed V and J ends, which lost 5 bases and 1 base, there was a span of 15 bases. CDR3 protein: CASSTSGTPSYEQYF. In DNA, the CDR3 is TGTGCCAGCAGTACCTCCGGGACTCCTTCCTACGAGCAGTACTTC.

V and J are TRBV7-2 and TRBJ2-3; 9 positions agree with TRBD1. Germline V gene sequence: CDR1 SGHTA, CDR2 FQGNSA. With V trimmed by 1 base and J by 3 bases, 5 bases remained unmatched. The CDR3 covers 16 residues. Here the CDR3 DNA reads TGTGCCAGCAGCTTAGGGGGGGACAGGGCAACAGATACGCAGTATTTT. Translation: CASSLGGDRATDTQYF.

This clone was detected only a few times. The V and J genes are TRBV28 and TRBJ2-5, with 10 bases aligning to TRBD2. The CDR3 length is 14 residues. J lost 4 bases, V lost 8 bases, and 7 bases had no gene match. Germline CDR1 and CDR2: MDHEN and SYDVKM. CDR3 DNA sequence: TGTGCCAGCGAGCGGGGGGGCGTGGGAGAGACCCAGTACTTC. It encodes CASERGGVGETQYF.

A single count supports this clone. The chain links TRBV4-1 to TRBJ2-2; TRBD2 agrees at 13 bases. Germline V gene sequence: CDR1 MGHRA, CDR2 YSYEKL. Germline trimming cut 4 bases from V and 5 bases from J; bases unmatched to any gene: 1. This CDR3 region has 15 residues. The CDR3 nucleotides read TGCGCCAGCAGCCGGGGACTAGCGGGAACCGGGGAGCTGTTTTTT. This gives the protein CASSRGLAGTGELFF.

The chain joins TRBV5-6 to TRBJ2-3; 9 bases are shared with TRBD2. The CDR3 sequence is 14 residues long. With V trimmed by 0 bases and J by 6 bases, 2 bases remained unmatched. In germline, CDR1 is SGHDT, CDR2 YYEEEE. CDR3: CASSLGLAADTQYF. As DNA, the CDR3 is TGTGCCAGCAGCTTGGGACTAGCGGCTGATACGCAGTATTTT.

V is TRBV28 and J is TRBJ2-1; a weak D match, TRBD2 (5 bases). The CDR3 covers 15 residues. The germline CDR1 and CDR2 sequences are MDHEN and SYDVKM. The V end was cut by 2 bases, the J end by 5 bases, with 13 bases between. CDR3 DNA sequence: TGTGCCAGCAGTTTAGGACTCCTGGAGCACAATGAGCAGTTCTTC. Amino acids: CASSLGLLEHNEQFF.

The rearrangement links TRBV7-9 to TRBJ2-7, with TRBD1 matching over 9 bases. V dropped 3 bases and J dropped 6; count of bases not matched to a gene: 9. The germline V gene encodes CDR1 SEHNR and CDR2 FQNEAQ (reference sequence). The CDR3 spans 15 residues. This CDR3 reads CASSFGTGYLLEQYF. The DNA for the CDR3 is TGTGCCAGCAGCTTCGGGACAGGGTACCTCCTCGAGCAGTACTTC.

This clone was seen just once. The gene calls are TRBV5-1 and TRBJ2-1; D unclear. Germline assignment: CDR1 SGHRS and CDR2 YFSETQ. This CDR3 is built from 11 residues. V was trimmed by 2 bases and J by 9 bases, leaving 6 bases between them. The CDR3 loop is CASSLSSEQFF. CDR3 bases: TGCGCCAGCAGCTTATCGAGTGAGCAGTTCTTC.